The 14 T cell receptor beta chains in this list originate from one sample, sequenced in a study of T cells in localized non-small cell lung cancer (dated by TCRdb to between 2020 and 2021). The library was built by means of the immunoSEQ multiplex PCR assay. TCRdb mirrors the immuneACCESS table, restricted to in-frame sequences. Some clones are absent from its copies; in checked studies, under half trace to an unresolved V gene, and the reason for the others is unknown. Recorded for this sample are roughly 2,700 clones; approximately 39% of them occurred a single time. The top ten constitute about 9.5% of the sample. This sample comprised lung tumor tissue, obtained before any cancer treatment. The receptors originated from a male donor older than 55 with stage I squamous cell lung carcinoma.

V is TRBV28 and J is TRBJ2-7, with 12 positions matching TRBD2. In germline, CDR1 is MDHEN, CDR2 SYDVKM. V was clipped by 8 bases and J by 2 bases; unmatched bases: 1. The CDR3 length is 13 residues. The CDR3: CASRTSGAYEQYF. CDR3 DNA sequence: TGTGCCAGCCGGACTAGCGGGGCCTACGAGCAGTACTTC.

This clone is medium-sized within its sample. The CDR3, as DNA: TGTGCCAGCAGCCGTGGACAGATCGAGCAGTACTTC. It is translated as CASSRGQIEQYF. J is TRBJ2-7 and V is TRBV6-8, with TRBD1 as a possible D gene (6 bases). This CDR3 region has 12 residues. CDR1 is MNHGY and CDR2 is SAAAGT in the germline V gene. The germline V and J ends were trimmed by 6 bases and 6 bases, with 12 bases remaining between them.

This clone is large in the sample. This chain joins TRBV9 and TRBJ2-7; the match to TRBD1 covers 8 bases. Germline V CDR1 and CDR2: SGDLS, YYNGEE. CDR3 size: 16 residues. V trimming: 4 bases; J trimming: 3 bases; junction bases outside the gene matches: 12. This CDR3 is CASSHSRTGRLYEQYF. CDR3 sequence (DNA): TGTGCCAGCAGCCACAGCCGGACAGGGCGACTCTACGAGCAGTACTTC.

The J gene is TRBJ1-1, the V gene TRBV25-1; 7 nucleotides line up with TRBD1. This CDR3 has 15 residues. CDR1 and CDR2 (germline): MGHDK, SYGVNS. Trimming cost V 5 bases and J 1 base; bases outside gene matches: 7. The CDR3 nucleotides read TGTGCCAGCAGTATCTGGACAGGCCGGAACACTGAAGCTTTCTTT. The encoded protein is CASSIWTGRNTEAFF.

This clone was observed a few times. The gene calls are TRBV6-1 and TRBJ2-7, with D possibly matching TRBD2 (6 bases). Germline V gene sequence: CDR1 MNHNS, CDR2 SASEGT. The CDR3 runs 16 residues. Deletions cut 1 base from V and 3 bases from J, with 16 bases between. CDR3 sequence (DNA): TGTGCCAGCAGTGAAGGGGGAGGAGAGGGTTTCTACGAGCAGTACTTC. Its protein is CASSEGGGEGFYEQYF.

The V and J genes are TRBV4-1 and TRBJ2-1, with TRBD1 matching over 7 bases. The V gene's germline CDR1 is MGHRA and CDR2 YSYEKL. This CDR3 is built from 18 residues. The junction had 20 bases not matched to a gene; V was cut back by 4 bases and J by 8 bases. This chain's CDR3 is CASSRGEGWDSRGHEQFF. CDR3 sequence (DNA): TGCGCCAGCAGCCGAGGAGAAGGGTGGGACAGTAGGGGACATGAGCAGTTCTTC.

With regard to this clone: Other nucleotide sequences in the sample specify the same CDR3. The chain joins TRBV9 to TRBJ2-1, with D maybe TRBD2 (5 bases). Germline values: CDR1 SGDLS, CDR2 YYNGEE. Trimming stripped 0 bases from V and 9 bases from J, with 7 bases between. The CDR3 loop spans 12 amino acids. The CDR3 here is CASSVAEGEQFF. The CDR3 coding sequence is TGTGCCAGCAGCGTAGCTGAGGGTGAGCAGTTCTTC. Combining the CDR3 with reference TRBV9 and TRBJ2-1 gives the whole variable domain DSGVTQTPKHLITATGQRVTLRCSPRSGDLSVYWYQQSLDQGLQFLIQYYNGEERAKGNILERFSAQQFPDLHSELNLSSLELGDSALYFCASSVAEGEQFFGPGTRLTVL.

This sequence joins TRBV18 and TRBJ1-2; D is unresolved. The CDR3 loop spans 12 amino acids. Trimming stripped 3 bases from V and 8 bases from J, with 10 bases between. The V gene's germline CDR1 is KGHSH and CDR2 LQKENI. CDR3 residues: CASSPTSWGYTF. As DNA, the CDR3 is TGTGCCAGCTCACCCACAAGTTGGGGCTACACCTTC.

CDR3 DNA sequence: TGTGCCAGTAGTATAGGGGGACGAGGACTTAATGAAAAACTGTTTTTT. Translated: CASSIGGRGLNEKLFF. The chain recombines TRBV19 with TRBJ1-4; TRBD1 is a possible D gene (5 bases). Trimming cost V 1 base and J 4 bases, with 13 bases left between them. Per the germline V gene, CDR1 is LNHDA and CDR2 is SQIVND (reference sequence). The CDR3 contains 16 residues.

This clone is medium-sized within its sample. The chain uses TRBV11-3 and TRBJ2-5, with D tentatively TRBD2 (6 bases). CDR3 length: 16 amino acids. Germline CDR1 is SGHNT and CDR2 is YENEEA. V was clipped by 4 bases and J by 3 bases, with 18 bases between them. The CDR3 sequence: CASSSTGLSVKETQYF. The CDR3 DNA follows: TGTGCCAGCAGCTCTACGGGACTTAGCGTAAAAGAGACCCAGTACTTC.

Relative to its sample, this clone is medium-sized. J is TRBJ2-2 and V is TRBV9; D may be TRBD2 (6 bases). The CDR3 has 16 amino acids. Germline V gene lookup returns CDR1 SGDLS and CDR2 YYNGEE. Deletions cut 3 bases from V and 1 base from J, with 13 bases between. CDR3 sequence: CASSENLGGNTGELFF. The DNA for the CDR3 is TGTGCCAGCAGCGAGAACCTCGGGGGGAACACCGGGGAGCTGTTTTTT.

By frequency in the sample, this clone is large. The gene calls are TRBV28 and TRBJ2-7; 9 nucleotides line up with TRBD1. The CDR3 spans 16 residues. The trim removed 5 bases at V and 4 bases at J, leaving 12 bases unmatched. Germline CDR1 is MDHEN and CDR2 is SYDVKM. CDR3 in DNA: TGTGCCAGCAGTACTCCCTATCCGGGACAGGGATACGAGCAGTACTTC. This gives the protein CASSTPYPGQGYEQYF.

As for this clone: The DNA holds an ambiguous or unread base, and X denotes its residue. The chain is built from TRBV2 and TRBJ2-2, with a possible D match to TRBD2 (6 bases). CDR3 length equals 15 residues. V was shortened by 6 bases and J by 2 bases, with 13 bases between the two germline ends. CDR1 and CDR2 (germline): SNHLY, FYNNEI. In DNA, the CDR3 is TGTGCCAGCAGGGGGGGTAGCRGTAACACCGGGGAGCTGTTTTTT. Its protein is CASRGGSXNTGELFF.

This clone was seen more than once but under ten times. The CDR3 nucleotides read TGCGCCAGCAGTAAACAAGTCGGCACAGATACGCAGTATTTT. Translating it yields CASSKQVGTDTQYF. The chain combines TRBV5-1 with TRBJ2-3; D unresolved. The CDR3 sequence is 14 residues long. Trimming stripped 5 bases from V and 1 base from J, with 11 bases between. In germline, CDR1 is SGHRS, CDR2 YFSETQ. The full variable domain, completed using reference TRBV5-1 and TRBJ2-3, is KAGVTQTPRYLIKTRGQQVTLSCSPISGHRSVSWYQQTPGQGLQFLFEYFSETQRNKGNFPGRFSGRQFSNSRSEMNVSTLELGDSALYLCASSKQVGTDTQYFGPGTRLTVL.